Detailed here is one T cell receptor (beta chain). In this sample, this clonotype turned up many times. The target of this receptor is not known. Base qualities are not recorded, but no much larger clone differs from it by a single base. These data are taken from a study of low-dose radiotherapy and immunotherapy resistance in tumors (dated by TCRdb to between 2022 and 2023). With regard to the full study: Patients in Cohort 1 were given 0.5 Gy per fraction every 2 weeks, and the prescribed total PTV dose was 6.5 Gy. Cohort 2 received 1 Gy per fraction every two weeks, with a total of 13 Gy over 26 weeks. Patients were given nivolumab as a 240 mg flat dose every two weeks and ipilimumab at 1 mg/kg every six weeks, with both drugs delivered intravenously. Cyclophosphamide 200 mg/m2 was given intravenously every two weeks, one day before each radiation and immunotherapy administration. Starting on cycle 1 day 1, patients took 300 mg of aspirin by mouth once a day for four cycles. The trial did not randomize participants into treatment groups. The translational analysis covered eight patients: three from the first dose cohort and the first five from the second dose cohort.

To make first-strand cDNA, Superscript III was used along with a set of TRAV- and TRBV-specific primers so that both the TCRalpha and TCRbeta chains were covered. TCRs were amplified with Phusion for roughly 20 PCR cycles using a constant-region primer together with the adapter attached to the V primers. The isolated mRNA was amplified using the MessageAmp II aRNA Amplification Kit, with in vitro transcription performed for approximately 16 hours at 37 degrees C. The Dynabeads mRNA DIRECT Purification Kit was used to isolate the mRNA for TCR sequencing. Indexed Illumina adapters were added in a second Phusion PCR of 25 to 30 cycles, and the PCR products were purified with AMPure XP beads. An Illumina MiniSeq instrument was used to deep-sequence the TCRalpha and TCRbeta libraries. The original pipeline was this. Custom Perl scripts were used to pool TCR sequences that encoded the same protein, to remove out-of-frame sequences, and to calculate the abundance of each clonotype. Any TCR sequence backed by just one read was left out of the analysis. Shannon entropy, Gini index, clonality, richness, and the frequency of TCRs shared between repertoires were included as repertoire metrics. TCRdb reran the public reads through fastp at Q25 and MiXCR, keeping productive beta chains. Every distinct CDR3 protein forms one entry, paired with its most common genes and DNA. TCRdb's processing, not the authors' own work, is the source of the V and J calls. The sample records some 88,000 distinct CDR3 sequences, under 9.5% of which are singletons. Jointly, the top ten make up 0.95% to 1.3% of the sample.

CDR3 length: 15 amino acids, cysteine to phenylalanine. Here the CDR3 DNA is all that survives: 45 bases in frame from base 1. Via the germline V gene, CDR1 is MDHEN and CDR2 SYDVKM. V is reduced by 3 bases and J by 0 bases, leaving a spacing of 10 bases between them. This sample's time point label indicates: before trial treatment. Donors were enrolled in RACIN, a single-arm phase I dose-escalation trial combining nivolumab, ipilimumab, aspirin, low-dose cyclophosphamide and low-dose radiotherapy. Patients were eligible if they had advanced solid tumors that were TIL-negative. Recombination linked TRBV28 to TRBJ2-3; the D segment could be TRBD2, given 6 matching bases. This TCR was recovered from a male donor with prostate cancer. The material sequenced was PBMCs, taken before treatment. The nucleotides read TGTGCCAGCAGTTTCGGTCGGGGGAGCACAGATACGCAGTATTTT. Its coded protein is CASSFGRGSTDTQYF.